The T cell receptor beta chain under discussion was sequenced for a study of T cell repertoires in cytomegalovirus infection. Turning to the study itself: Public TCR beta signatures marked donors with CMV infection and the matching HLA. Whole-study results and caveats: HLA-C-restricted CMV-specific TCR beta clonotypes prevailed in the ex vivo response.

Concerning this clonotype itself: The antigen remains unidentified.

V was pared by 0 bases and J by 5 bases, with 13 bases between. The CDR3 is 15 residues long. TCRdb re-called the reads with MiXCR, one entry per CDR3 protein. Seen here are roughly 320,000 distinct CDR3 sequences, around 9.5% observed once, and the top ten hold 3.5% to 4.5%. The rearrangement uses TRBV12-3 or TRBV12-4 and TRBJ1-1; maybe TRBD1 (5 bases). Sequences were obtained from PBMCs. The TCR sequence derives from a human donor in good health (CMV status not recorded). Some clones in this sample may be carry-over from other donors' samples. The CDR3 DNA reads TGTGCCAGCAGTTTAGCGGGGTCCCGGGGGACTGAAGCTTTCTTT. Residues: CASSLAGSRGTEAFF.